Here is one T cell receptor beta chain with its context. The data originate from a study of blood T cell repertoires in COVID-19. Some clones are missing from TCRdb's copy, which holds only in-frame ones; the method was immunoSEQ multiplex PCR. In the table there are about 240,000 clones, roughly 79% of which are singletons. Sequenced input: peripheral blood. This TCR derives from a woman older than 75 with COVID-19, enrolled during active disease.

The DNA for the CDR3 is TGTGCCTGGAGGTGGGGGGGCGAAACTGAAGCTTTCTTT. This codes for CAWRWGGETEAFF. The chain links TRBV30 to TRBJ1-1; tentative D call: TRBD1 (6 bases). The germline CDR1 and CDR2 sequences are GTSNPN and SVGIG (reference sequence). The CDR3 totals 13 residues. Deletions cut 3 bases from V and 5 bases from J, with 13 bases between.